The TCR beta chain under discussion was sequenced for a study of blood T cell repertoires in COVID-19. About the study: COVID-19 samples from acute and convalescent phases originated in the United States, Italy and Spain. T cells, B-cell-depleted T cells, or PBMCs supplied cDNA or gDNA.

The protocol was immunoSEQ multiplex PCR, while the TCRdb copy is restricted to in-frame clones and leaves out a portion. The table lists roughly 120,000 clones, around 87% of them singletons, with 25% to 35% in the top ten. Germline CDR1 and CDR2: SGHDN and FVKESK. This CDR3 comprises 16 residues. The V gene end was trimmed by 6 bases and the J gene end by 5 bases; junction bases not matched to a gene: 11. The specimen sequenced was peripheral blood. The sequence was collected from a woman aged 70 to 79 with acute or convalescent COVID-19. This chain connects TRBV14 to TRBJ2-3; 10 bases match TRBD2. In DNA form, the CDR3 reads TGTGCCAGCAGTCCCATCAAGCGGGGGGGCCAAGATACGCAGTATTTT. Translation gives CASSPIKRGGQDTQYF. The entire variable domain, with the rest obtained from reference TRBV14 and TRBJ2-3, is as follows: EAGVTQFPSHSVIEKGQTVTLRCDPISGHDNLYWYRRVMGKEIKFLLHFVKESKQDESGMPNNRFLAERTGGTYSTLKVQPAELEDSGVYFCASSPIKRGGQDTQYFGPGTRLTVL.